Sequencing of this TCR beta chain was carried out in a study of T cells in localized non-small cell lung cancer (TCRdb year 2020). With regard to the full study: The study examined T cell repertoires in 200 to 300 patients with early-stage NSCLC and compared tumors with uninvolved tumor-adjacent lungs. The cohort was made up of around 240 treatment-naive NSCLC patients whose localized lung tumors had been resected. A mean age of roughly 66 years was recorded for the NSCLC patients, of whom around 120 were male and about 100 were female.

The immunoSEQ Assay was used to sequence TCR beta CDR3 regions from DNA. On the authors' methods: To compute T cell density, TCR beta template counts were normalized to usable DNA, which was estimated by amplifying housekeeping genes. Richness was estimated using the preseqR package, with extrapolation to 400,000 templates for PBMC samples and to 120,000 templates for tissue samples. Clonality was taken to be one minus Pielou's evenness. Tissue-enriched TCRs were identified by differential abundance testing using productive amino-acid clonotypes, minimum total count 5 and alpha 0.1. The Jaccard Index and the Morisita Overlap Index were used to measure how much the repertoires overlapped between compartments. GLIPH clustered TCR beta CDR3s with public tetramer-defined viral CDR3s; viral motifs required at least three viral sequences plus V-gene enrichment. Sourced from immuneACCESS, this table was stored by TCRdb with only in-frame sequences that have V and J called. A share of the clones is absent; for the studies checked, an unresolved V gene accounts for under half, and the remainder has no known explanation. The V and J calls and clone size come from that table; D and trimming were worked out from the DNA. Counted in this sample were around 28,000 clones; over 85% of them appeared once. The ten largest clones represent around 2.8% of the sample.

Clipping removes 2 bases from V and 5 bases from J, with 3 as the unmatched junction base count. The germline V gene supplies CDR1 MNHEY and CDR2 SVGAGI. There are 14 amino acids in the CDR3, from cysteine to phenylalanine inclusive. Solely the CDR3 DNA is kept, with 42 bases framed from the first base. As concerns this clone: Its antigen is unknown. Within one base of it there is no much larger clone, and no base qualities were kept. Other DNA sequences in this sample translate to the same CDR3.

Overall study results and their limits: Because multi-region tumor sequencing was not performed, intratumor heterogeneity could not be ruled out. Longer overall survival was associated with higher blood T cell density, whereas shorter survival was associated with higher adjacent-lung clonality. A median of approximately 50 of the top 100 tumor clones turned up in the paired uninvolved adjacent lung, and under 30 of those clones also ranked among the top 100 of that same adjacent lung. Uninvolved tumor-adjacent lung showed the highest T cell clonality, higher than tumor, which suggests more focused antigenic responses in the uninvolved tumor-adjacent lung. Because the study design was exploratory, TCR variables were selected using unadjusted p-values without false-discovery rate correction.

At diagnosis, peripheral blood, uninvolved tumor-adjacent lung and tumor were collected and stored as a combination of fresh-frozen and FFPE material. For TCR repertoire profiling, blood samples were analyzed as peripheral blood mononuclear cells. The input for sequencing was peripheral blood, taken before any cancer treatment. The clonotype was recovered from a woman aged 18-49 years with stage I lung adenocarcinoma. The chain links TRBV6-5 with TRBJ2-7, with 10 bases aligning to TRBD1. CDR3 loop: CASSYRDRGDEQYF. Here is the DNA: TGTGCCAGCAGTTACCGGGACAGGGGTGACGAGCAGTACTTC.